This TCR beta chain comes out of a study of cytomegalovirus exposure and HLA in healthy donors. Study context: The approximately 130 validation repertoires and the roughly 690 first-cohort repertoires shared a platform, a later analysis reported.

A word on this clone: Its antigen remains unknown.

Findings and limits, study-wide: Cytomegalovirus-associated status was assigned to some 180 TCR beta chains. Some public TCRs appeared in many individuals, while most sequences were rare.

The study drew the donors from its approximately 110-subject validation cohort, separate from the 666-subject first cohort. Sequencing used immunoSEQ multiplex PCR; TCRdb keeps in-frame clones, though not all of them. This sample has approximately 100,000 clones, with around 85% found just once. CDR3 length: 15 residues. V was shortened by 0 bases and J by 4 bases, with 12 bases between the two germline ends. CDR1 is SNHLY, CDR2 FYNNEI, per germline. This receptor was taken from a woman under 40 in good health and CMV-seronegative. The chain is built from TRBV2 and TRBJ1-2; D unresolved. Sequencing input: PBMCs. The CDR3 protein is CASSEALGGIYGYTF. DNA of the CDR3: TGTGCCAGCAGTGAAGCGCTGGGCGGGATCTATGGCTACACCTTC.